The clone carrying this T cell receptor beta chain came up a few times. Researchers used genomic DNA as the template to profile TCR beta VDJ and CDR3. TCRdb re-analysed the reads in MiXCR, keeping a single row per CDR3 protein. This table holds under 200,000 distinct CDR3 sequences, roughly 48% found once. This specimen belongs to a study of CD8+CD57+ T cells in acquired aplastic anemia. The overall study: Recorded DNA amounts for sorted CD4+ and CD8+ cells had an average of about 3.5 ug.

An expansion of CD8+CD57+ cells by flow cytometry had been shown in patients chosen for sequencing. Each patient gave a blood sample that was collected before any therapy had been received. This CDR3 spans 16 amino acids. The V gene end was trimmed by 1 base and the J gene end by 3 bases; junction bases not matched to a gene: 7. Germline V gene sequence: CDR1 KGHSH, CDR2 LQKENI. The chain carries TRBV18 and TRBJ1-2, with 8 positions matching TRBD1. The sequencing sample was made of sorted CD4+, CD8+, or CD8+CD57+ T cells (not recorded which) from PBMCs. The receptor's source is a human donor with aplastic anemia. The CDR3 DNA sequence: TGTGCCAGCTCACCACTCTTAGGACAGGGAGACTATGGCTACACCTTC. Its translation: CASSPLLGQGDYGYTF.